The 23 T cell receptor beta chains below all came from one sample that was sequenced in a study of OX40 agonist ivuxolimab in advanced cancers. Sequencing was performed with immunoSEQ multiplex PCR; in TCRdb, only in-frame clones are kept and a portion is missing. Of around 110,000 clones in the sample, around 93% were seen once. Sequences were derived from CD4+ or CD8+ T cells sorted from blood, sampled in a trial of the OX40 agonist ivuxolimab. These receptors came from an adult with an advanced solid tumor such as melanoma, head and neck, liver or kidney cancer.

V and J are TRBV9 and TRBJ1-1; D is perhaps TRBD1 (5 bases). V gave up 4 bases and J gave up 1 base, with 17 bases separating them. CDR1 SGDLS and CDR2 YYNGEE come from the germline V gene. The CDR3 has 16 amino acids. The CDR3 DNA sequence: TGTGCCAGCAGCCGGGGGGTATCAGGGACGAACACTGAAGCTTTCTTT. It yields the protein CASSRGVSGTNTEAFF.

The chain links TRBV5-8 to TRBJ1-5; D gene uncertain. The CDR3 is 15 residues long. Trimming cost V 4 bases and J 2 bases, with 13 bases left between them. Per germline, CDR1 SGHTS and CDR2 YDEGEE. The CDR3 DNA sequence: TGTGCCAGCAGCCCCAGAAGTGCGGGCAATCAGCCCCAGCATTTT. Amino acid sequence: CASSPRSAGNQPQHF.

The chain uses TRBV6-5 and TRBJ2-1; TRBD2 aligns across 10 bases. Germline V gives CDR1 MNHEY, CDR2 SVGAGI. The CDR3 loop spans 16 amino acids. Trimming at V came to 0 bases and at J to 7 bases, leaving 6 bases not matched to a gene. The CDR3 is CASSYSLAGDRNEQFF. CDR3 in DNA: TGTGCCAGCAGTTACTCTCTAGCGGGAGATAGAAATGAGCAGTTCTTC.

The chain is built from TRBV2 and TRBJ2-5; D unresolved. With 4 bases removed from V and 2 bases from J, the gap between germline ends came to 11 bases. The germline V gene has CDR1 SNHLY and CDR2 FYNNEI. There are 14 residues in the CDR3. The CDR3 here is CASSVSHTQETQYF. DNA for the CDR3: TGTGCCAGCAGTGTGTCCCACACACAAGAGACCCAGTACTTC.

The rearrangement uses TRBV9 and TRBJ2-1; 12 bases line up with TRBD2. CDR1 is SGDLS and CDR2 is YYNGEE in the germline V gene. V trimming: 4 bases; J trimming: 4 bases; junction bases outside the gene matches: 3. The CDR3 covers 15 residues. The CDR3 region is CASSFTSGGYNEQFF. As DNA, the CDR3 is TGTGCCAGCAGCTTCACTAGCGGGGGGTACAATGAGCAGTTCTTC.

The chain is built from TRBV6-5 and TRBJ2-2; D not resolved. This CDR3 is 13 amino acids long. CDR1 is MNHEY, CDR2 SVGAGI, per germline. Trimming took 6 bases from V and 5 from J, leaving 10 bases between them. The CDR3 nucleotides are TGTGCCAGCAGCCTCCCCAGTACCGGGGAGCTGTTTTTT. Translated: CASSLPSTGELFF.

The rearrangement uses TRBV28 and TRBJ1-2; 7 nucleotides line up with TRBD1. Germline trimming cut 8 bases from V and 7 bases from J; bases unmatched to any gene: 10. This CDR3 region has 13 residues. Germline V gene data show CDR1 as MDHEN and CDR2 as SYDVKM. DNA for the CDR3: TGTGCCAGCGGAACTAAGGGGGCGGGTGGCTACACCTTC. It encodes CASGTKGAGGYTF.

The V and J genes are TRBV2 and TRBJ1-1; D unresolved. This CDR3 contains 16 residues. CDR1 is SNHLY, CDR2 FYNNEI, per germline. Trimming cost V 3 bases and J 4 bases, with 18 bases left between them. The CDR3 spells CASSERNLVLSTEAFF. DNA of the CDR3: TGTGCCAGCAGTGAGAGGAATCTGGTACTGAGCACTGAAGCTTTCTTT.

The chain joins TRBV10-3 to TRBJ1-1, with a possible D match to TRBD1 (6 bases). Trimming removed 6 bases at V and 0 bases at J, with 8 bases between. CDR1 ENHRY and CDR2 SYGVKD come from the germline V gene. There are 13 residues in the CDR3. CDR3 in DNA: TGTGCCATCAGCTCAGGGGTGAACACTGAAGCTTTCTTT. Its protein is CAISSGVNTEAFF.

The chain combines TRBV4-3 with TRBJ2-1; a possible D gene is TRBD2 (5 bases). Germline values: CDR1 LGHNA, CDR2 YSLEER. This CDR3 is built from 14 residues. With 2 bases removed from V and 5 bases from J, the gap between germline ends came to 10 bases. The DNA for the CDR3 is TGCGCCAGCAGCCAACAGGACTTCGACAATGAGCAGTTCTTC. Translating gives CASSQQDFDNEQFF.

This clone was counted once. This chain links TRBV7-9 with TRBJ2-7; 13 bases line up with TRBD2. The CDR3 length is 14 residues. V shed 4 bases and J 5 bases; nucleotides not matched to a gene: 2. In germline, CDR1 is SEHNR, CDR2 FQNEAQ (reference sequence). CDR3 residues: CASSYGLAGDEQYF. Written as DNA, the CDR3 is TGTGCCAGCAGCTATGGACTAGCGGGAGACGAGCAGTACTTC. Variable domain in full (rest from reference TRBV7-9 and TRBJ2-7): DTGVSQNPRHKITKRGQNVTFRCDPISEHNRLYWYRQTLGQGPEFLTYFQNEAQLEKSRLLSDRFSAERPKGSFSTLEIQRTEQGDSAMYLCASSYGLAGDEQYFGPGTRLTVT.

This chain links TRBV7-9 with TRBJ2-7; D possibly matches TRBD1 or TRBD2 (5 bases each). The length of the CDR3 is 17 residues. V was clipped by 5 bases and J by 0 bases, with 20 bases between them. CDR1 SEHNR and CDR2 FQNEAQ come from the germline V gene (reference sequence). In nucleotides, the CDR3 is TGTGCCAGCAGCACCGACCGGGGACGGATGAACTCCTACGAGCAGTACTTC. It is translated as CASSTDRGRMNSYEQYF.

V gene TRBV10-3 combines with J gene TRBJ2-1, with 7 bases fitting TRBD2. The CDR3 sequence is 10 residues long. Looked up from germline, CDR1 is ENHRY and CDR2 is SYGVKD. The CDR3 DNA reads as TGTGTCAGAGCGGGAAATGAGCAGTTCTTC. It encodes CVRAGNEQFF.

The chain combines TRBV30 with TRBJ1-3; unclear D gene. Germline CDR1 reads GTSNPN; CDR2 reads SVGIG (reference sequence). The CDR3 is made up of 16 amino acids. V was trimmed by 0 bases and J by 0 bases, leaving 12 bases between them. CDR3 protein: CAWSVGITFSGNTIYF. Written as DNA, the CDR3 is TGTGCCTGGAGTGTAGGTATCACCTTCTCTGGAAACACCATATATTTT.

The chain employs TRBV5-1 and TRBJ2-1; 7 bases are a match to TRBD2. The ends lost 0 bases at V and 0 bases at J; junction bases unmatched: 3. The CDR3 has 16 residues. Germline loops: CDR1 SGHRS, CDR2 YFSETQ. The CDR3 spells CASSLEGGSSYNEQFF. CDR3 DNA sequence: TGCGCCAGCAGCTTGGAGGGCGGGAGCTCCTACAATGAGCAGTTCTTC.

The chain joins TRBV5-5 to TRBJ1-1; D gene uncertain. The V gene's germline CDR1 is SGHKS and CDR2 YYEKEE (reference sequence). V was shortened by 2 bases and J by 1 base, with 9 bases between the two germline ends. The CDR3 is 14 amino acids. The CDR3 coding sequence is TGTGCCAGCAGCTTCTCCAAGGGGAACACTGAAGCTTTCTTT. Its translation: CASSFSKGNTEAFF.

The CDR3 sequence is CASRPHEGDRIYGYTF. The CDR3, as DNA: TGTGCCAGCAGGCCTCATGAAGGGGATCGTATCTATGGCTACACCTTC. The chain recombines TRBV27 with TRBJ1-2; possibly TRBD1 for D (5 bases). Germline CDR1 is MNHEY and CDR2 is SMNVEV (reference sequence). CDR3 size: 16 residues. Trimming pared 6 bases from V and 4 bases from J, leaving 21 bases between.

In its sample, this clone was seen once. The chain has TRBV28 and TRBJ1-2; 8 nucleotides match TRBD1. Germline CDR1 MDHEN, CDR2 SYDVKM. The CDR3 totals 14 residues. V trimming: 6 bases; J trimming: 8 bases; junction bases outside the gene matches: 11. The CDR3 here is CASRPAGTGQGYTF. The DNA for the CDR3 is TGTGCCAGCAGGCCGGCTGGGACAGGTCAGGGCTACACCTTC.

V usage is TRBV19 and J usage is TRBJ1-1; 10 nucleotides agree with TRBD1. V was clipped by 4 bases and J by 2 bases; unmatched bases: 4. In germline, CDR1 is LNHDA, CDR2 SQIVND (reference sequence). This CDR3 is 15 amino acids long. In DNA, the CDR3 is TGTGCCAGTAGTAGGGACAGGGGCTACAACACTGAAGCTTTCTTT. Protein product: CASSRDRGYNTEAFF.

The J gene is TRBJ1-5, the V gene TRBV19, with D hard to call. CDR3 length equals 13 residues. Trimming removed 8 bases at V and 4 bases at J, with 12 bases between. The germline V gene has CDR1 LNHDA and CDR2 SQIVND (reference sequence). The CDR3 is CASVRGWNQPQHF. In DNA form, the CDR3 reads TGTGCCAGTGTTCGAGGTTGGAATCAGCCCCAGCATTTT.

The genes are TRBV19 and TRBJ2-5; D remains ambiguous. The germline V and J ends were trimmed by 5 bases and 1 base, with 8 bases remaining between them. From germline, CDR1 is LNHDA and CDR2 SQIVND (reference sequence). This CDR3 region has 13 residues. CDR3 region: CASSQQIQETQYF. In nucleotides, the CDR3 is TGTGCCAGTAGTCAGCAGATCCAAGAGACCCAGTACTTC.

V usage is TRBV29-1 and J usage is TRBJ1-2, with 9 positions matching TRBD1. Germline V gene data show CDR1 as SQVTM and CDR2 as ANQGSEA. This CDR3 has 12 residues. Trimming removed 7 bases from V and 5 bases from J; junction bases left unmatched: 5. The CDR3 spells CSEDRGAYGYTF. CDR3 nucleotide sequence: TGCAGCGAAGACAGGGGGGCTTATGGCTACACCTTC.

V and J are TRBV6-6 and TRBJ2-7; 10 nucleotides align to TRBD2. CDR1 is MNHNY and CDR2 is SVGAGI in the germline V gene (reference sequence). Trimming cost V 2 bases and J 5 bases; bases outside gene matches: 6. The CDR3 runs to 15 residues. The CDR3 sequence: CASSYKREGQNEQYF. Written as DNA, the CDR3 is TGTGCCAGCAGTTACAAGCGGGAGGGCCAGAACGAGCAGTACTTC.